Reported below is one TCR beta chain. A single base separates this from a much larger clone, so it may be a read error. This sample is drawn from a study of Graves' ophthalmopathy and Graves' hyperthyroidism. With 0 bases removed from V and 8 bases from J, the gap between germline ends came to 20 bases. The V gene's germline CDR1 is DFQATT and CDR2 SNEGSKA (reference sequence). This CDR3 is 16 amino acids long. RNA transcripts provided the template for amplifying TCR beta CDR3 regions. In the first round, RT-PCR was carried out with HTBI primers, and a multiplex PCR formed the second round. One entry per CDR3 protein results from TCRdb running MiXCR on the multiplex PCR reads. The sample has under 20,000 distinct CDR3 sequences; 46% are singletons.

Sequencing was carried out using peripheral blood. The genes are TRBV20-1 and TRBJ2-1, with a weak D call TRBD2 (6 bases). This TCR derives from a woman between 35 and 50 years old with stable Graves' hyperthyroidism. The DNA for the CDR3 is TGCAGTGCTAGAGACCACACCTTGCGGGGTTTCGATGAGCAGTTCTTC. This encodes CSARDHTLRGFDEQFF.